This T cell receptor (beta chain) was observed in a study of blood T cell repertoires in COVID-19 (dated by TCRdb to the early 2020s). About the full investigation: Collaborator samples came from the United States, Italy and Spain and covered acute and convalescent phases of COVID-19. The prospective study material was composed of cDNA or gDNA derived from T cells, B-cell-depleted T cells, or PBMCs. Deeply sampled blood TCRbeta repertoires from subjects exposed to, actively infected with, or recovered from COVID-19 were included in the dataset. The repertoires were released in a freely available public database intended as a resource for research on the immune response to SARS-CoV-2. Samples came from the ongoing ImmuneRACE study (first 160 participants) plus 1,254 subjects from 6 global collaborators. Sample metadata almost always included a de-identified subject ID, COVID-19 status, age in years and sex. HLA class I and class II types, where available, came from metadata supplied by the sample provider rather than from assay-based typing. Beyond this particular receptor, the publication reports: Clinical and demographic metadata were provided uncurated, with the amount varying by source and participant.

Enrolling through a virtual design, the prospective study's participants ranged in age from roughly 18 to 89 years and lived across 24 United States geographic areas. In the prospective study, participants were assigned to cohorts based on the clinical history participants reported in a screening survey and a study questionnaire. Mobile phlebotomists in the prospective study collected whole blood, serum and a nasopharyngeal or oropharyngeal swab from every participant. Prospective study participants could optionally give additional blood draws and questionnaires over an approximately 2-month period. Before DNA extraction, blood samples from the prospective study were shipped at room temperature or frozen. The immunoSEQ Assay, a bias-controlled multiplex PCR, was used to amplify TCRbeta CDR3 regions from genomic DNA. Under the source paper's analysis protocol: The number of nucleated cells in each sample was estimated from the amplification of reference gene primers within the assay. To quantify the absolute abundance of each unique TCRbeta CDR3 rearrangement, sequence reads were collapsed and filtered. For each sample, productive Simpson clonality was calculated by taking the square root of Simpson's diversity index across productive rearrangements. This immuneACCESS table, as held by TCRdb, lists in-frame sequences with V and J called but not all clones. Of the missing ones, under half trace to an unresolved V gene in checked studies; the others have no known cause. Clone size and V and J calls were adopted from that table, with D and trimming inferred from the DNA. The sample records about 220,000 clones, about 79% of which are singletons. Approximately 1.2% of the sample goes to the ten largest clones.

As concerns this clone: Its antigen remains unidentified. No clone much larger than this one lies a single base away; base qualities are absent.

The CDR3 contains 14 residues, cysteine and phenylalanine counted. Only the CDR3 part of the read is kept: 42 bases, read in frame from the first base. The junction carries 12 bases between V and J, which are trimmed by 4 bases and 2 bases respectively. The germline V gene (reference sequence) yields LNHDA for CDR1 and SQIVND for CDR2. The source material was PBMCs or T cells enriched from blood (not recorded which). This receptor was taken from a woman aged 40 to 55 with acute COVID-19. The rearrangement joined TRBV19 to TRBJ2-7, with TRBD1 tentatively as D gene (5 bases match). This receptor carries the CDR3 CASSTLDRAYEQYF. The bases read TGTGCCAGTAGTACGCTAGACAGAGCCTACGAGCAGTACTTC.